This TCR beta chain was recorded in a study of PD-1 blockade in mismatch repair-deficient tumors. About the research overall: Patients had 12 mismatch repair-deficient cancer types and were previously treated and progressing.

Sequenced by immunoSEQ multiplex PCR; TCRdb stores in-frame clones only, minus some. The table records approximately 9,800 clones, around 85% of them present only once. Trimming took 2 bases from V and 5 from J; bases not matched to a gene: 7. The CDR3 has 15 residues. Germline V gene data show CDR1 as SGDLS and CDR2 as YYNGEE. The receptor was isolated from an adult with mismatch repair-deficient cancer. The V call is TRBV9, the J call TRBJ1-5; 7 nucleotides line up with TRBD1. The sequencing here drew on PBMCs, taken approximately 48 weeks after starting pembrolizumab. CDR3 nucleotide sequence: TGTGCCAGCAGCGTCGCCGCGACAGGGTATCAGCCCCAGCATTTT. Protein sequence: CASSVAATGYQPQHF.